The sequence of this TCR beta chain was determined in a study of identical twins. Study observations and caveats: Compared with unrelated sharing, twin-shared out-of-frame alpha sequences had more low-probability sequences.

The CDR3 runs to 13 residues. Trimming took 6 bases from V and 5 from J; bases not matched to a gene: 5. Germline V gene data show CDR1 as SNHLY and CDR2 as FYNNEI. Template switching added a universal primer binding site, and final cDNA carried unique molecular identifiers. One entry per CDR3 protein, called by TCRdb with MiXCR from the 5' RACE reads. The sample records a few hundred thousand distinct CDR3 sequences, about 13% being singletons. This clonotype has more than one count but fewer than ten. Its target is not known. These data also formed part of another study, on yellow fever vaccine responses in identical twins.

This receptor was taken from a woman younger than 35 in good health. Material for sequencing was memory (CD45RO+) T cells sorted from blood. The V and J genes are TRBV2 and TRBJ1-1; 8 bases align to TRBD1. Written as DNA, the CDR3 is TGTGCCAGCAGGGTGGACAGGGTTACTGAAGCTTTCTTT. It translates to CASRVDRVTEAFF.